These T cell receptor beta chains were read from a single sample in a study of cytomegalovirus exposure and HLA in healthy donors. Clones were sequenced by immunoSEQ multiplex PCR, and TCRdb holds only the in-frame ones, with some missing. The table includes tens of thousands of clones, roughly 84% detected once. The sample consisted of PBMCs. The receptor source for this set is a woman in her 30s in good health and CMV-seronegative. Each CDR3 is given with its conserved first and last residue. D genes are given only for firm matches. A row's size may be missing; if present it is once, few, many or a size class.

j_call | d_call | cdr3_length | v_call | clone_size | cdr3_nt | cdr3_aa
TRBJ2-7 | TRBD2 | 14 | TRBV25-1 | - | TGTGCCACCGCGGCAGCGGGGGTTTCCTACGAGCAGTACTTC | CATAAAGVSYEQYF
TRBJ1-2 | TRBD1 | 15 | TRBV6-5 | - | TGTGCCAGCAGTTACAAGGGACAGGGGACCTATGGCTACACCTTC | CASSYKGQGTYGYTF
TRBJ2-2 | TRBD1 | 16 | TRBV7-9 | - | TGTGCCAGCAGCTTTTCACGGACAGGGTCAAACGGGGAGCTGTTTTTT | CASSFSRTGSNGELFF
TRBJ2-5 | TRBD1 | 14 | TRBV7-9 | - | TGTGCCAGCAGCCGGACAGGATACCAAGAGACCCAGTACTTC | CASSRTGYQETQYF
TRBJ2-1 | - | 13 | TRBV5-6 | few | TGTGCCAGCACCTTCTGGGGGGTGCGGGAGCAGTTCTTC | CASTFWGVREQFF
TRBJ2-7 | - | 14 | TRBV10-3 | - | TGTGCCATCAGTGAGTCCGGAGGCTCCTACGAGCAGTACTTC | CAISESGGSYEQYF
TRBJ1-1 | - | 13 | TRBV19 | - | TGTGCCAGTAGTCCCTCAGAGGCCACTGAAGCTTTCTTT | CASSPSEATEAFF
TRBJ1-1 | TRBD1 | 15 | TRBV2 | - | TGTGCCAGCAGTGAGAGACAGGGGGCCCACACTGAAGCTTTCTTT | CASSERQGAHTEAFF
TRBJ2-1 | TRBD2 | 16 | TRBV9 | - | TGTGCCAGCAGCGTAGCGAGCGGGAGCCTGGGGAATGAGCAGTTCTTC | CASSVASGSLGNEQFF
TRBJ2-7 | - | 13 | TRBV10-3 | - | TGTGCCATCAGTGAGTCGTTTCAGGGAGAGCAGTACTTC | CAISESFQGEQYF
TRBJ2-3 | - | 15 | TRBV6-6 | - | TGTGCCAGCAGTTACTCGGGGGCCCGCACAGATACGCAGTATTTT | CASSYSGARTDTQYF
TRBJ1-1 | TRBD1 | 10 | TRBV30 | - | TGTGCCCTAGACAGGGGCGAAGCTTTCTTT | CALDRGEAFF
TRBJ2-3 | - | 16 | TRBV2 | - | TGTGCCAGCAGTGAATTCCGAGGGCCGGGCACAGATACGCAGTATTTT | CASSEFRGPGTDTQYF
TRBJ2-1 | TRBD2 | 18 | TRBV7-9 | once | TGTGCCAGCAGTCCAGCGGCTAGCGGGGGAGGCTCCTACAATGAGCAGTTCTTC | CASSPAASGGGSYNEQFF
TRBJ2-2 | TRBD1 | 16 | TRBV6-5 | - | TGTGCCAGCAGTTACTCGGGGACAGGGGACACCGGGGAGCTGTTTTTT | CASSYSGTGDTGELFF
TRBJ1-4 | - | 13 | TRBV7-2 | - | TGTGCCAGCAGCTCCCCGGCTAATGAAAAACTGTTTTTT | CASSSPANEKLFF
TRBJ2-6 | - | 16 | TRBV7-3 | - | TGTGCCAGCAGCTCACAAGGACTGGTGGGGGCCAACGTCCTGACTTTC | CASSSQGLVGANVLTF
TRBJ2-2 | TRBD2 | 14 | TRBV7-9 | once | TGTGCCAGCAGCTCCTCACTAGCGAAGGAGGAGCTGTTTTTT | CASSSSLAKEELFF
TRBJ2-5 | TRBD2 | 17 | TRBV4-2 | few | TGTGCCAGCAGCCAAGATCTCACCTCTGGGGGGGGAGAGACCCAGTACTTC | CASSQDLTSGGGETQYF
TRBJ1-5 | - | 15 | TRBV6-5 | - | TGTGCCAGCAGTTACTGGGGCAGCCTCAATCAGCCCCAGCATTTT | CASSYWGSLNQPQHF
TRBJ1-1 | - | 11 | TRBV30 | - | TGTGCCTGGACATTTTACACTGAAGCTTTCTTT | CAWTFYTEAFF
TRBJ2-3 | - | 16 | TRBV11-2 | - | TGTGCCAGCAGCTTAGGGGGCCGGCGCAACACAGATACGCAGTATTTT | CASSLGGRRNTDTQYF
TRBJ1-5 | TRBD1 | 11 | TRBV6-1 | - | TGTGCCAGCAGTCAGGGACAGAACCAGCATTTT | CASSQGQNQHF
TRBJ1-2 | - | 14 | TRBV6-5 | - | TGTGCCAGCAGTTCCCGTGCGAACCTGGATGGCTACACCTTC | CASSSRANLDGYTF
TRBJ1-1 | - | 14 | TRBV4-1 | - | TGCGCCAGCAGCCTAACTCCGGGAGGCACTGAAGCTTTCTTT | CASSLTPGGTEAFF
TRBJ2-3 | - | 15 | TRBV2 | once | TGTGCCAGCAACATCCGCAGCGGAGGGACAGATACGCAGTATTTT | CASNIRSGGTDTQYF
TRBJ1-5 | - | 13 | TRBV27 | few | TGTGCCAGCAGTACTCAGGGTAGTCAGCCCCAGCATTTT | CASSTQGSQPQHF
TRBJ2-3 | TRBD2 | 17 | TRBV10-3 | - | TGTGCCATCAGTGAGTCGACCCGGGACTACTACACAGATACGCAGTATTTT | CAISESTRDYYTDTQYF
TRBJ1-1 | - | 15 | TRBV15 | - | TGTGCCACCAGCAGATTGGGGGGGAAGCGTACTGAAGCTTTCTTT | CATSRLGGKRTEAFF
TRBJ1-2 | - | 13 | TRBV25-1 | few | TGTGCCAGCAGTCCTAGCACTAACTATGGCTACACCTTC | CASSPSTNYGYTF